This TCR beta chain was found in a study of blood T cell repertoires in COVID-19. Study overall: Samples of COVID-19 (acute and convalescent) were obtained from the United States, Italy and Spain. T cells, B-cell-depleted T cells, or PBMCs supplied cDNA or gDNA.

The germline CDR1 and CDR2 sequences are WSHSY and SAAADI. J was trimmed by 5 bases and V by 0 bases; bases with no gene match: 5. The CDR3 extends over 16 amino acids. As processed by the authors: The authors estimated nucleated cell counts from reference gene primer amplification. Assay: immunoSEQ multiplex PCR; the TCRdb copy retains only in-frame clones and omits some. V, J and clone size were drawn from that table, and D and trimming were deduced from the DNA. The table has about 110,000 clones, just over 75% seen once. Sequenced: peripheral blood. This receptor was taken from a woman aged 80 or over with acute or convalescent COVID-19. The V call is TRBV10-2, the J call TRBJ1-4; 8 positions match TRBD1. CDR3 nucleotides: TGCGCCAGCAGTGAGTCTCGGACAGGGTTAAATGAAAAACTGTTTTTT. Its translation is CASSESRTGLNEKLFF.